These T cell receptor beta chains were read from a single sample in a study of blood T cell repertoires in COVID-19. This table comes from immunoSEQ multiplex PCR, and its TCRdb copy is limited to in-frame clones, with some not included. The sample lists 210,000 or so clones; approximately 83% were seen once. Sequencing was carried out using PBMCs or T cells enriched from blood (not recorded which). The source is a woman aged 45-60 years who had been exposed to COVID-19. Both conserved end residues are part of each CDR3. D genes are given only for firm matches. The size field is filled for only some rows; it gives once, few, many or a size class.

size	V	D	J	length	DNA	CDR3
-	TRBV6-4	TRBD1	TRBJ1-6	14	TGTGCCAGCAGCGCGGGACAGGGGTATTCACCCCTCCACTTT	CASSAGQGYSPLHF
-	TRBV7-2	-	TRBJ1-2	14	TGTGCCAGCAGCTTAGAGGTGCAGGATCGTGGCTACACCTTC	CASSLEVQDRGYTF
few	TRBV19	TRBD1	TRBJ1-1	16	TGTGCCAGTAGTATAGGAGGGACAGGGTATATGACTGAAGCTTTCTTT	CASSIGGTGYMTEAFF
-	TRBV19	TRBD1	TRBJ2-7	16	TGTGCCAGTAGTATAGCCCCGACAGGGCTTACCTACGAGCAGTACTTC	CASSIAPTGLTYEQYF
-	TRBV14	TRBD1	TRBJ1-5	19	TGTGCCAGCAGCCAAGATAAGACAGGGGGCGTGCTAAGCAATCAGCCCCAGCATTTT	CASSQDKTGGVLSNQPQHF
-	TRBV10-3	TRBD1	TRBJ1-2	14	TGTGCCATCAGTGGGGGACAGGGAAGGTATGGCTACACCTTC	CAISGGQGRYGYTF
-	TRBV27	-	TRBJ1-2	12	TGTGCCAGCAGACCTCCCGAGGGTGGCTACACCTTC	CASRPPEGGYTF
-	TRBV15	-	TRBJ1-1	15	TGTGCCACCAGCAGAGATTGGCCTGGGAACACTGAAGCTTTCTTT	CATSRDWPGNTEAFF
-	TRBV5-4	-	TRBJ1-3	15	TGTGCCAGCAGCTCTGGGACTCGCCCTGGAAACACCATATATTTT	CASSSGTRPGNTIYF
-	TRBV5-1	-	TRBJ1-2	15	TGCGCCAGCAGCCCCTCCGGGCCGATAAGCGGGGGCTACACCTTC	CASSPSGPISGGYTF
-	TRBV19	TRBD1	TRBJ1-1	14	TGTGCCAGTAGCCCGCAGATGACAGGGCGGCGAGCTTTCTTT	CASSPQMTGRRAFF
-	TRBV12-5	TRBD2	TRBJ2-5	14	TGTGCTAGTGGACCCCTAGCGGGCCGGGGGACCCAGTACTTC	CASGPLAGRGTQYF
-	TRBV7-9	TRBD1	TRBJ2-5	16	TGTGCCAGCAGCACCGTGACAGGGTCGTACCAAGAGACCCAGTACTTC	CASSTVTGSYQETQYF
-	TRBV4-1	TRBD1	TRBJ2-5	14	TGCGCCAGCAGCCATCCTGGGACAGCAGAGACCCAGTACTTC	CASSHPGTAETQYF
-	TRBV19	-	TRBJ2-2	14	TGTGCCAGTAGTATCGCGGGGAGCACCGGGGAGCTGTTTTTT	CASSIAGSTGELFF
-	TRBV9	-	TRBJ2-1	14	TGTGCCAGCAGCGTAGAAGCTAGCCCCCATGAGCAGTTCTTC	CASSVEASPHEQFF
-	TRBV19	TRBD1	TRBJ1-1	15	TGTGCCAGTAGTACCTCCGGGACAGGGGGAGGTGAAGCTTTCTTT	CASSTSGTGGGEAFF
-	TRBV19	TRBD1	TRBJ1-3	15	TGTGCCAGTAGAAGGAGGGGGCCCTCTGGAAACACCATATATTTT	CASRRRGPSGNTIYF
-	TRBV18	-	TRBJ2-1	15	TGTGCCAGCTCACCGCCGGGTCTAGTAAACGATGAGCAGTTCTTC	CASSPPGLVNDEQFF
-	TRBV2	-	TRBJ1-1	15	TGTGCCAGCAGTTTCTACAGGGTACCGGGCACTGAAGCTTTCTTT	CASSFYRVPGTEAFF
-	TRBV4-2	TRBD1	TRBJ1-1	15	TGTGCCAGCAGCCAAAACAGGGGGAGTGACACTGAAGCTTTCTTT	CASSQNRGSDTEAFF
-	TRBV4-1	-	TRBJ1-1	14	TGCGCCAGCAGCACCGCCGGGCGAGGGACTGAAGCTTTCTTT	CASSTAGRGTEAFF
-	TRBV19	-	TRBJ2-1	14	TGTGCCAGTAGTCTAAGGACAGGAGGGAATGAGCAGTTCTTC	CASSLRTGGNEQFF
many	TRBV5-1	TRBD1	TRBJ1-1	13	TGCGCCAGCAGCTTAGTTCGGGACAGAGAAGCTTTCTTT	CASSLVRDREAFF
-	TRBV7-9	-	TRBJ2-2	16	TGTGCCAGCAGCTTTATTCGGCCGGGGAACACCGGGGAGCTGTTTTTT	CASSFIRPGNTGELFF
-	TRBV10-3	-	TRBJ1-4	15	TGTGCCATCAGTGAGCGGTTAAAACGGAATGAAAAACTGTTTTTT	CAISERLKRNEKLFF
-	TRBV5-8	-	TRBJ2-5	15	TGTGCCAGCAGCTTGGGGGGACACCTAAAAGAGACCCAGTACTTC	CASSLGGHLKETQYF
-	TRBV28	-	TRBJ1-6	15	TGTGCCAGCACTCACTGGGGAGGGACCGGGTCACCCCTCCACTTT	CASTHWGGTGSPLHF
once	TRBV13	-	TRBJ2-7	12	TGTGCCAGCAGCCCAGGGACATACGAGCAGTACTTC	CASSPGTYEQYF
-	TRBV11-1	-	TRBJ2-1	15	TGTGCCAGCAGCTCCCAACCCAAGGGCGGGAATGAGCAGTTCTTC	CASSSQPKGGNEQFF